This passage covers 32 T cell receptor beta chains from one sample sequenced in a study of cytomegalovirus exposure and HLA in healthy donors (dated by TCRdb to about 2017). Receptor libraries were prepared by the immunoSEQ multiplex PCR assay. A mixture of 60 forward primers for TCR Vbeta segments and 13 reverse primers for TCR Jbeta segments was used in the multiplex PCR. Entries here come from immuneACCESS through TCRdb and include only in-frame sequences with V and J called. Some clones fail to appear in such tables; in the studies checked, an unresolved V gene covers under half of the shortfall, and the cause of the remainder is unknown. This sample is represented by tens of thousands of clones; roughly 77% of them were singletons. The leading ten clones occupy around 2% of the sample. Sequences were obtained from PBMCs. These TCRs come from a man aged 35-49 years in good health and CMV-seronegative.

The V call is TRBV4-1, the J call TRBJ2-1; 10 nucleotides line up with TRBD2. Germline loops: CDR1 MGHRA, CDR2 YSYEKL. V gave up 0 bases and J gave up 0 bases; unmatched junction bases: 2. The CDR3 extends over 17 amino acids. The CDR3 sequence is CASSQELAGASYNEQFF. CDR3 nucleotides: TGCGCCAGCAGCCAAGAGCTAGCGGGGGCCTCCTACAATGAGCAGTTCTTC.

CDR3 coding DNA: TGTGCCAGCAGCTTAACAGGAACTGAAGCTTTCTTT. Amino acids: CASSLTGTEAFF. This chain joins TRBV11-3 and TRBJ1-1, with D perhaps matching TRBD1 (5 bases). This CDR3 has 12 amino acids. Trimming shortened V by 2 bases and J by 5 bases, and 6 bases separated the two germline ends. CDR1 is SGHNT and CDR2 is YENEEA in the germline V gene.

This clone was detected only a few times. V and J are TRBV5-1 and TRBJ1-4; 9 bases match TRBD1. J gave up 5 bases and V 3 bases, and 5 bases lay outside the gene matches. This CDR3 spans 15 amino acids. Germline assignment: CDR1 SGHRS and CDR2 YFSETQ. The CDR3 protein is CASSSGGQGNEKLFF. The CDR3 DNA is TGCGCCAGCAGCTCGGGTGGACAGGGGAATGAAAAACTGTTTTTT.

Written as DNA, the CDR3 is TGTGCCAGCAGCTTGGCCGGAGGGACTAGGACTTACGAGCAGTACTTC. Its translation is CASSLAGGTRTYEQYF. The rearrangement uses TRBV5-4 and TRBJ2-7; 8 nucleotides line up with TRBD2. The CDR3 runs 16 residues. Germline lookup yields CDR1 SGHNT and CDR2 YYREEE (reference sequence). The ends lost 0 bases at V and 4 bases at J; junction bases unmatched: 9.

The chain employs TRBV18 and TRBJ2-7; no reliable D call. Germline V gene data show CDR1 as KGHSH and CDR2 as LQKENI. CDR3 length: 14 amino acids. V gave up 0 bases and J gave up 3 bases, with 9 bases separating them. The DNA for the CDR3 is TGTGCCAGCTCACCACCGGCGGCCAGCTACGAGCAGTACTTC. This encodes CASSPPAASYEQYF.

The chain combines TRBV27 with TRBJ1-1; D might be TRBD1 (6 bases). Trimming pared 8 bases from V and 1 base from J, leaving 11 bases between. The CDR3 spans 13 residues. Germline values: CDR1 MNHEY, CDR2 SMNVEV (reference sequence). The DNA for the CDR3 is TGTGCCAGCCGGACAGTAAGGAACACTGAAGCTTTCTTT. It codes for CASRTVRNTEAFF.

The rearrangement joins TRBV6-5 to TRBJ1-2; no definite D call. The CDR3 is 12 amino acids. In germline, CDR1 is MNHEY, CDR2 SVGAGI. V dropped 10 bases and J dropped 9 bases, with 18 bases sitting between them. The CDR3, as DNA: TGTGCCATACGGAAGGAGGGAGGTCGCTACACCTTC. The encoded protein is CAIRKEGGRYTF.

The chain joins TRBV7-2 to TRBJ2-4; perhaps TRBD1 as D (5 bases). V lost 2 bases to trimming and J lost 8 bases, with 13 bases between them. The CDR3 length is 14 residues. In germline, CDR1 is SGHTA, CDR2 FQGNSA. CDR3 DNA: TGTGCCAGCAGCTTAAGCTGGGGCCCCGACATTCAGTACTTC. Translated: CASSLSWGPDIQYF.

This clone was counted once. The rearrangement uses TRBV5-1 and TRBJ2-7, with no clear D. Germline assignment: CDR1 SGHRS and CDR2 YFSETQ. The CDR3 is 15 residues long. With 5 bases removed from V and 0 bases from J, the gap between germline ends came to 15 bases. The CDR3 here is CASRPGSANSYEQYF. As DNA, the CDR3 is TGCGCCAGCAGGCCCGGGTCAGCTAACTCCTACGAGCAGTACTTC. The whole variable domain, filled in from reference TRBV5-1 and TRBJ2-7, reads KAGVTQTPRYLIKTRGQQVTLSCSPISGHRSVSWYQQTPGQGLQFLFEYFSETQRNKGNFPGRFSGRQFSNSRSEMNVSTLELGDSALYLCASRPGSANSYEQYFGPGTRLTVT.

The chain has TRBV29-1 and TRBJ2-5; 11 bases agree with TRBD2. The CDR3 spans 12 residues. Germline V gene sequence: CDR1 SQVTM, CDR2 ANQGSEA. Germline trimming cut 7 bases from V and 3 bases from J; bases unmatched to any gene: 1. Written as DNA, the CDR3 is TGCAGCGCACTAGCGGGAGAAGAGACCCAGTACTTC. Protein product: CSALAGEETQYF.

This rearrangement joins TRBV2 to TRBJ1-2; 9 bases match TRBD1. Germline-derived CDR1 and CDR2 are SNHLY and FYNNEI. This CDR3 comprises 14 residues. J lost 5 bases, V lost 6 bases, and 7 bases had no gene match. The CDR3 region has the DNA TGTGCCAGCAGGCCGGGACAGGGAAGTTATGGCTACACCTTC. Residues: CASRPGQGSYGYTF.

V gene TRBV19 combines with J gene TRBJ2-4; possibly TRBD1 for D (5 bases). In germline, CDR1 is LNHDA, CDR2 SQIVND (reference sequence). V lost 5 bases and J 0 bases, leaving 8 bases between the germline ends. CDR3 length: 14 residues. CDR3 region: CASSHQGAKNIQYF. The CDR3 DNA reads TGTGCCAGTAGTCACCAGGGAGCCAAAAACATTCAGTACTTC.

The chain joins TRBV30 to TRBJ1-1; 7 nucleotides match TRBD1. The CDR3 contains 14 residues. Germline V gene lookup returns CDR1 GTSNPN and CDR2 SVGIG (reference sequence). The trim removed 0 bases at V and 5 bases at J, leaving 6 bases unmatched. The CDR3 DNA reads TGTGCCTGGAGTGTTCCCCCCAGGGGGACTGAAGCTTTCTTT. This codes for CAWSVPPRGTEAFF.

The chain carries TRBV30 and TRBJ1-4; D may be TRBD1 (6 bases). The CDR3 contains 15 residues. Trimming stripped 4 bases from V and 5 bases from J, with 17 bases between. From germline, CDR1 is GTSNPN and CDR2 SVGIG (reference sequence). The chain's CDR3 is CAWNIKGVINEKLFF. DNA of the CDR3: TGTGCCTGGAATATCAAGGGGGTAATAAATGAAAAACTGTTTTTT.

This clone was picked up a small number of times. The chain joins TRBV19 to TRBJ2-2; 14 bases agree with TRBD2. There are 18 residues in the CDR3. The V and J ends lost 5 bases and 3 bases, in that order; junction bases with no gene match: 8. Germline-derived CDR1 and CDR2 are LNHDA and SQIVND (reference sequence). CDR3 loop: CASSLGLAGVWDTGELFF. For the CDR3, the DNA is TGTGCCAGTAGTCTGGGACTAGCGGGGGTTTGGGACACCGGGGAGCTGTTTTTT.

Points on this clone: Other DNA sequences from this sample encode an identical CDR3 as well. The rearrangement uses TRBV7-9 and TRBJ1-2; weak D call: TRBD1 (6 bases). This CDR3 is built from 13 residues. The germline gives CDR1 SEHNR, CDR2 FQNEAQ (reference sequence). Trimming left V 9 bases short and J 1 base short, with 12 bases between. CDR3: CASSQDSNYGYTF. The CDR3 region has the DNA TGTGCCAGTTCGCAGGACAGTAACTATGGCTACACCTTC.

The J gene is TRBJ2-1, the V gene TRBV9; D is unresolved. The CDR3 spans 12 residues. CDR1 and CDR2 (germline): SGDLS, YYNGEE. Trimming took off 5 bases at V and 10 bases at J, with 13 bases between the two ends. The CDR3 nucleotides read TGTGCCAGCAGTGCTAGTGATTCCGAGCAGTTCTTC. This translates into CASSASDSEQFF.

The chain combines TRBV25-1 with TRBJ2-1; 10 bases match TRBD2. The CDR3 sequence is 16 residues long. V gave up 2 bases and J gave up 4 bases; unmatched junction bases: 5. The germline V gene encodes CDR1 MGHDK and CDR2 SYGVNS. The CDR3 protein is CASSERLAGGYNEQFF. CDR3 sequence (DNA): TGTGCCAGCAGTGAAAGACTAGCGGGCGGATACAATGAGCAGTTCTTC.

The chain links TRBV7-9 to TRBJ1-4; the D is unclear. V was clipped by 6 bases and J by 3 bases, with 11 bases between them. The CDR3 spans 14 residues. Germline V CDR1 and CDR2: SEHNR, FQNEAQ (reference sequence). The CDR3 sequence: CASSQYSSNEKLFF. CDR3 DNA sequence: TGTGCCAGCAGTCAATACAGCTCTAATGAAAAACTGTTTTTT.

The chain combines TRBV30 with TRBJ1-4; 7 bases line up with TRBD1. The germline V gene has CDR1 GTSNPN and CDR2 SVGIG (reference sequence). V was pared by 2 bases and J by 6 bases, with 3 bases of the junction left unmatched. This CDR3 is built from 13 residues. CDR3 sequence (DNA): TGTGCCTGGAGTACCGGGACAGATGAAAAACTGTTTTTT. As protein: CAWSTGTDEKLFF.

This clone has more than one count but fewer than ten. The chain links TRBV27 to TRBJ2-7, with TRBD1 as a possible D gene (5 bases). V gave up 3 bases and J gave up 4 bases, with 10 bases separating them. Looked up from germline, CDR1 is MNHEY and CDR2 is SMNVEV (reference sequence). The CDR3 covers 13 residues. In nucleotides, the CDR3 is TGTGCCAGCAGTTTCTCCAGGGCGTACGAGCAGTACTTC. It encodes CASSFSRAYEQYF.

This chain uses TRBV9 with TRBJ1-3; D is unclear. The V and J ends lost 0 bases and 0 bases respectively, with 10 bases between them. The CDR3 contains 16 residues. Per germline, CDR1 SGDLS and CDR2 YYNGEE. CDR3 loop: CASSVAHGNSGNTIYF. CDR3 sequence (DNA): TGTGCCAGCAGCGTAGCTCACGGGAACTCTGGAAACACCATATATTTT.

The chain has TRBV6-1 and TRBJ2-3; TRBD2 aligns across 7 bases. Germline CDR1 MNHNS, CDR2 SASEGT. The V gene end was trimmed by 4 bases and the J gene end by 0 bases; junction bases not matched to a gene: 4. This CDR3 is 15 amino acids long. The CDR3 DNA reads as TGTGCCAGCAGTGGCACTAGCGCAAGCACAGATACGCAGTATTTT. Its protein product is CASSGTSASTDTQYF.

The rearrangement links TRBV5-1 to TRBJ1-2; 8 nucleotides match TRBD1. Trimming removed 0 bases from V and 6 bases from J; junction bases left unmatched: 7. Germline CDR1 is SGHRS and CDR2 is YFSETQ. The CDR3 is 15 residues long. Here the CDR3 reads CASSLAGGAWNGYTF. The CDR3 coding sequence is TGCGCCAGCAGCTTGGCAGGGGGCGCCTGGAATGGCTACACCTTC. The variable domain in full, completed from reference TRBV5-1 and TRBJ1-2, reads KAGVTQTPRYLIKTRGQQVTLSCSPISGHRSVSWYQQTPGQGLQFLFEYFSETQRNKGNFPGRFSGRQFSNSRSEMNVSTLELGDSALYLCASSLAGGAWNGYTFGSGTRLTVV.

This clone was found a few times. V and J are TRBV28 and TRBJ2-3; D not resolved. This CDR3 has 12 residues. V lost 4 bases to trimming and J lost 2 bases, with 4 bases between them. Looked up from germline, CDR1 is MDHEN and CDR2 is SYDVKM. DNA of the CDR3: TGTGCCAGCAGTTACACCACAGATACGCAGTATTTT. Encoded protein: CASSYTTDTQYF.

This clone showed up just a few times. The genes are TRBV5-6 and TRBJ2-7, with 8 bases matching TRBD1. Germline V gene data show CDR1 as SGHDT and CDR2 as YYEEEE. Trimming cost V 2 bases and J 6 bases; bases outside gene matches: 7. This CDR3 region has 14 residues. This chain's CDR3 is CASSFPGQAFEQYF. CDR3 sequence (DNA): TGTGCCAGCAGCTTCCCGGGACAGGCGTTCGAGCAGTACTTC. The variable domain in full, completed from reference TRBV5-6 and TRBJ2-7, reads DAGVTQSPTHLIKTRGQQVTLRCSPKSGHDTVSWYQQALGQGPQFIFQYYEEEERQRGNFPDRFSGHQFPNYSSELNVNALLLGDSALYLCASSFPGQAFEQYFGPGTRLTVT.

This chain links TRBV29-1 with TRBJ2-7; a weak D match, TRBD1 (6 bases). The CDR3 runs to 12 residues. Germline lookup yields CDR1 SQVTM and CDR2 ANQGSEA. V was cut by 4 bases and J by 2 bases, with 9 bases left in between. The CDR3 coding sequence is TGCAGCGTTGCGTGGGGGCCCTACGAGCAGTACTTC. It codes for CSVAWGPYEQYF.

V and J are TRBV6-1 and TRBJ2-4, with D unclear. In germline, CDR1 is MNHNS, CDR2 SASEGT. The length of the CDR3 is 13 residues. V was shortened by 8 bases and J by 0 bases, with 8 bases between the two germline ends. The CDR3 DNA is TGTGCCAGCCGAGGTCTAGCCAAAAACATTCAGTACTTC. The encoded protein is CASRGLAKNIQYF.

The genes are TRBV7-3 and TRBJ2-1, with D possibly being TRBD2 (6 bases). The V end lost 7 bases, the J end lost 4 bases, and 20 bases lay between the germline ends. The CDR3 extends over 16 amino acids. Germline V gives CDR1 SGHTA, CDR2 FQGTGA. The CDR3 loop is CASIIWGDSSYNEQFF. The DNA of the CDR3 is TGTGCCAGCATAATCTGGGGGGACTCCTCGTACAATGAGCAGTTCTTC.

The chain couples TRBV11-2 to TRBJ1-1; TRBD1 aligns across 12 bases. V trimming: 5 bases; J trimming: 3 bases; junction bases outside the gene matches: 10. This CDR3 has 17 residues. CDR1 and CDR2 (germline): SGHAT, FQNNGV. The DNA of the CDR3 is TGTGCCAGCAGCCCAAGGGACAGGGGGCGCGGGGACACTGAAGCTTTCTTT. It is translated as CASSPRDRGRGDTEAFF.

The V call is TRBV5-6, the J call TRBJ1-5; 9 nucleotides agree with TRBD1. Germline lookup yields CDR1 SGHDT and CDR2 YYEEEE. With 4 bases clipped from V and 5 bases from J, the junction kept 4 bases outside the gene matches. The length of the CDR3 is 14 residues. The CDR3, as DNA: TGTGCCAGCAGCCCCGGGACAGGGTATCAGCCCCAGCATTTT. It specifies CASSPGTGYQPQHF. The whole variable domain, filled in from reference TRBV5-6 and TRBJ1-5, reads DAGVTQSPTHLIKTRGQQVTLRCSPKSGHDTVSWYQQALGQGPQFIFQYYEEEERQRGNFPDRFSGHQFPNYSSELNVNALLLGDSALYLCASSPGTGYQPQHFGDGTRLSIL.

The chain is built from TRBV10-3 and TRBJ1-4, with TRBD1 matching over 10 bases. The germline V gene encodes CDR1 ENHRY and CDR2 SYGVKD. This CDR3 spans 14 amino acids. Germline trimming cut 8 bases from V and 8 bases from J; bases unmatched to any gene: 8. This chain's CDR3 is CAIGQGQGNEKLFF. CDR3 bases: TGTGCCATCGGGCAGGGACAGGGGAACGAAAAACTGTTTTTT.